The 17 T cell receptor beta chains in this list originate from one sample, sequenced in a study of blood T cell repertoires in COVID-19. Repertoires were generated with immunoSEQ multiplex PCR, while TCRdb's copy carries only in-frame clones and drops some. The sample lists about 110,000 clones, roughly 80% occurring once. What was sequenced was peripheral blood. The receptors were sampled from a woman aged 55-70 years with acute or convalescent COVID-19.

The gene calls are TRBV18 and TRBJ2-2, with D tentatively TRBD2 (5 bases). CDR1 and CDR2 from the germline V gene are KGHSH and LQKENI. V lost 4 bases, J lost 3 bases, and 15 bases lay in between. The CDR3 consists of 16 residues. CDR3 in DNA: TGTGCCAGCTCACGACGCACTAGTATCGACACCGGGGAGCTGTTTTTT. It specifies CASSRRTSIDTGELFF.

The chain couples TRBV5-6 to TRBJ1-1, with D possibly TRBD1 on 5 matching bases. Germline loops: CDR1 SGHDT, CDR2 YYEEEE. There are 15 residues in the CDR3. Trimming shortened V by 0 bases and J by 4 bases, and 13 bases separated the two germline ends. CDR3 nucleotides: TGTGCCAGCAGCTTGGAAACAGGTCGCCTCACTGAAGCTTTCTTT. Translating it yields CASSLETGRLTEAFF. The whole variable domain, filled in from reference TRBV5-6 and TRBJ1-1, reads DAGVTQSPTHLIKTRGQQVTLRCSPKSGHDTVSWYQQALGQGPQFIFQYYEEEERQRGNFPDRFSGHQFPNYSSELNVNALLLGDSALYLCASSLETGRLTEAFFGQGTRLTVV.

The chain has TRBV11-2 and TRBJ1-2; no clear D. This CDR3 has 14 amino acids. Deletions cut 2 bases from V and 4 bases from J, with 11 bases between. Germline V CDR1 and CDR2: SGHAT, FQNNGV. The CDR3 bases are TGTGCCAGCAGCTTAACTTATACTGGCTATGGCTACACCTTC. Protein sequence: CASSLTYTGYGYTF. The full variable domain, in which reference TRBV11-2 and TRBJ1-2 provide the parts outside the CDR3, is EAGVAQSPRYKIIEKRQSVAFWCNPISGHATLYWYQQILGQGPKLLIQFQNNGVVDDSQLPKDRFSAERLKGVDSTLKIQPAKLEDSAVYLCASSLTYTGYGYTFGSGTRLTVV.

The CDR3 here is CASSLEPLTGGEKLFF. CDR3 DNA sequence: TGTGCCAGCAGCCTAGAACCCCTGACAGGGGGAGAAAAACTGTTTTTT. The chain is built from TRBV5-4 and TRBJ1-4; TRBD1 agrees at 9 bases. Looked up from germline, CDR1 is SGHNT and CDR2 is YYREEE (reference sequence). The CDR3 loop spans 16 amino acids. J was trimmed by 8 bases and V by 4 bases; bases with no gene match: 12.

J is TRBJ1-1 and V is TRBV2; D call uncertain. This CDR3 comprises 14 residues. V lost 4 bases to trimming and J lost 3 bases, with 12 bases between them. Germline CDR1 is SNHLY and CDR2 is FYNNEI. DNA for the CDR3: TGTGCCAGCAGTGTTAGGGAGAGGTACACTGAAGCTTTCTTT. It is translated as CASSVRERYTEAFF. Full variable domain (outside the CDR3, taken from reference TRBV2 and TRBJ1-1): EPEVTQTPSHQVTQMGQEVILRCVPISNHLYFYWYRQILGQKVEFLVSFYNNEISEKSEIFDDQFSVERPDGSNFTLKIRSTKLEDSAMYFCASSVRERYTEAFFGQGTRLTVV.

The V and J genes are TRBV11-2 and TRBJ2-1, with a possible D match to TRBD2 (5 bases). Germline CDR1 and CDR2: SGHAT and FQNNGV. The CDR3 has 15 residues. Trimming left V 5 bases short and J 5 bases short, with 16 bases between. CDR3 sequence reads: CASSTPTDSDNEQFF. The CDR3 coding sequence is TGTGCCAGCAGCACCCCCACCGATAGCGACAATGAGCAGTTCTTC.

The chain employs TRBV6-5 and TRBJ2-7; possible D gene TRBD2, 6 bases. The CDR3 consists of 14 residues. With 8 bases removed from V and 0 bases from J, the gap between germline ends came to 14 bases. Looked up from germline, CDR1 is MNHEY and CDR2 is SVGAGI. The CDR3 sequence: CASGALAISYEQYF. Here the CDR3 DNA reads TGTGCCAGCGGGGCGCTAGCGATCTCCTACGAGCAGTACTTC.

The table lists this clone with a count of one. This chain connects TRBV4-2 to TRBJ1-1; 9 bases match TRBD1. V shed 1 base and J 5 bases; nucleotides not matched to a gene: 5. The CDR3 contains 15 residues. CDR1 is LGHNA and CDR2 is YNFKEQ in the germline V gene. CDR3 DNA: TGTGCCAGCAGCCAAGGACAGGGGGTTGAGACTGAAGCTTTCTTT. The encoded protein is CASSQGQGVETEAFF.

The rearrangement joins TRBV5-1 to TRBJ2-2; D call uncertain. V lost 2 bases to trimming and J lost 6 bases, with 14 bases between them. CDR1 SGHRS and CDR2 YFSETQ come from the germline V gene. The CDR3 is made up of 15 amino acids. CDR3 protein: CASSFNPWSSGELFF. The CDR3 DNA reads TGCGCCAGCAGCTTTAATCCATGGAGCTCCGGGGAGCTGTTTTTT.

The chain recombines TRBV7-9 with TRBJ1-1; 10 nucleotides line up with TRBD1. V was clipped by 4 bases and J by 4 bases; unmatched bases: 6. The CDR3 totals 15 residues. Per germline, CDR1 SEHNR and CDR2 FQNEAQ (reference sequence). CDR3 bases: TGTGCCAGCAGCTCGGACAGGGGGGCGCTCACTGAAGCTTTCTTT. This translates into CASSSDRGALTEAFF.

The chain links TRBV5-4 to TRBJ1-2; 9 bases line up with TRBD1. Germline CDR1 reads SGHNT; CDR2 reads YYREEE (reference sequence). V shed 3 bases, J shed 2 bases, and the junction held 8 bases outside the gene matches. The CDR3 sequence is 16 residues long. The CDR3 is CASSSAGTGLNYGYTF. CDR3 nucleotide sequence: TGTGCCAGCAGCTCGGCCGGGACAGGGTTGAACTATGGCTACACCTTC.

The chain couples TRBV2 to TRBJ1-4; the D gene is possibly TRBD1 (5 bases). Germline V lookup: CDR1 SNHLY, CDR2 FYNNEI. This CDR3 comprises 14 residues. The V gene lost 6 bases and the J gene lost 8 bases, with 16 bases spanning the gap. CDR3 DNA: TGTGCCAGCAGCGGCCGGGACTACGGGGAAAAACTGTTTTTT. This encodes CASSGRDYGEKLFF. Supplemented by reference TRBV2 and TRBJ1-4, the full variable domain reads EPEVTQTPSHQVTQMGQEVILRCVPISNHLYFYWYRQILGQKVEFLVSFYNNEISEKSEIFDDQFSVERPDGSNFTLKIRSTKLEDSAMYFCASSGRDYGEKLFFGSGTQLSVL.

This chain uses TRBV28 with TRBJ1-2; TRBD1 aligns across 7 bases. Germline V gene lookup returns CDR1 MDHEN and CDR2 SYDVKM. There are 15 residues in the CDR3. Germline trimming cut 6 bases from V and 7 bases from J; bases unmatched to any gene: 14. The CDR3 nucleotides are TGTGCCAGCAGCACCTACACGACAGGGAGTGCTGGCTACACCTTC. Its protein is CASSTYTTGSAGYTF.

The chain joins TRBV24-1 to TRBJ1-1; possibly TRBD1 for D (5 bases). The CDR3 runs to 13 residues. V was trimmed by 3 bases and J by 1 base, leaving 5 bases between them. Germline values: CDR1 KGHDR, CDR2 SFDVKD. The CDR3 reads CATSDGANTEAFF. For the CDR3, the DNA is TGTGCCACCAGTGATGGGGCGAACACTGAAGCTTTCTTT.

The chain combines TRBV10-3 with TRBJ2-2, with TRBD1 matching 7 bases. The CDR3 covers 17 residues. Losses at the gene ends were 4 bases for V and 4 bases for J; bases not matched to a gene: 12. CDR1 is ENHRY, CDR2 SYGVKD, per germline. The CDR3 reads CAISVDQGQAGTGELFF. The DNA for the CDR3 is TGTGCCATCAGTGTCGACCAAGGACAGGCTGGCACCGGGGAGCTGTTTTTT.

V gene TRBV19 combines with J gene TRBJ1-1; 9 nucleotides line up with TRBD1. Germline V gene lookup returns CDR1 LNHDA and CDR2 SQIVND (reference sequence). The CDR3 covers 17 residues. V was clipped by 5 bases and J by 3 bases; unmatched bases: 13. As DNA, the CDR3 is TGTGCCAGTAGTGCCCGGGGGGGACAGGGAGGGCACACTGAAGCTTTCTTT. Translating gives CASSARGGQGGHTEAFF.

The V gene is TRBV19, the J gene TRBJ2-1; TRBD2 matches 7 bases. Germline V CDR1 and CDR2: LNHDA, SQIVND (reference sequence). This CDR3 has 14 residues. V lost 3 bases and J lost 4; bases outside the gene matches: 3. This CDR3 is CASSIGGGYNEQFF. DNA of the CDR3: TGTGCCAGTAGTATTGGGGGGGGGTACAATGAGCAGTTCTTC.